These 16 T cell receptor beta chains were all obtained from the same sample, sequenced in a study of cytomegalovirus exposure and HLA in healthy donors (dated by TCRdb to 2017 to 2019). The protocol used for the library was the immunoSEQ multiplex PCR assay. The multiplex PCR relied on a mix of 60 forward primers for TCR Vbeta segments and 13 reverse primers for TCR Jbeta segments. TCRdb stores this immuneACCESS table with in-frame sequences only. Part of the clones is absent; in the studies checked, under half of the shortfall reflects unresolved V genes, and no reason is known for the rest. Recorded for this sample are 93,000 or so clones; around 66% of them occurred a single time. Jointly, the top ten make up around 3.5% of the sample. Sequenced material: PBMCs. These receptors originate from a woman in her 50s in good health and CMV-seronegative.

Remarks on this clone: Different DNA sequences within this sample yield the same CDR3. The genes are TRBV27 and TRBJ2-7; D uncertain. Trimming took off 4 bases at V and 3 bases at J, with 4 bases between the two ends. CDR3 length: 11 amino acids. Germline V gene data show CDR1 as MNHEY and CDR2 as SMNVEV (reference sequence). As DNA, the CDR3 is TGTGCCAGCAGTTCAGGCTACGAGCAGTACTTC. It codes for CASSSGYEQYF.

V usage is TRBV4-2 and J usage is TRBJ2-5, with 11 bases matching TRBD2. The CDR3 is 15 residues long. Unmatched junction bases numbered 2, after V lost 3 bases and J lost 2 bases. From germline, CDR1 is LGHNA and CDR2 YNFKEQ. The DNA of the CDR3 is TGTGCCAGCAGCCAGGGGACTAGCGGACAAGAGACCCAGTACTTC. This encodes CASSQGTSGQETQYF.

The V and J genes are TRBV25-1 and TRBJ2-3; possible D gene TRBD1, 5 bases. CDR1 and CDR2 (germline): MGHDK, SYGVNS. Trimming removed 7 bases from V and 4 bases from J, with 15 bases in between. CDR3 size: 14 residues. The CDR3 spells CASTNHLGPDTQYF. The CDR3, as DNA: TGTGCCAGCACCAACCACTTGGGGCCAGATACGCAGTATTTT.

This clone was observed once. The chain uses TRBV7-6 and TRBJ1-1, with 8 nucleotides matching TRBD1. The CDR3 loop spans 14 amino acids. Trimming took 5 bases from V and 7 from J; bases not matched to a gene: 9. CDR1 is SGHVS and CDR2 is FNYEAQ in the germline V gene. The CDR3: CASSGGQGEGEAFF. The DNA of the CDR3 is TGTGCCAGCAGCGGAGGACAGGGCGAGGGTGAAGCTTTCTTT.

The chain joins TRBV5-1 to TRBJ2-2, with a tentative D call TRBD1 (6 bases). The germline CDR1 and CDR2 sequences are SGHRS and YFSETQ. The CDR3 contains 15 residues. V was cut by 0 bases and J by 1 base, with 7 bases left in between. In DNA form, the CDR3 reads TGCGCCAGCAGCTTGGTACAGGGGAACACCGGGGAGCTGTTTTTT. Residues: CASSLVQGNTGELFF.

This clone was picked up a small number of times. This sequence joins TRBV2 and TRBJ2-7; 13 bases agree with TRBD2. V dropped 7 bases and J dropped 6; count of bases not matched to a gene: 9. From germline, CDR1 is SNHLY and CDR2 FYNNEI. The CDR3 consists of 15 residues. The CDR3 reads CASTGLAGFLGEQYF. CDR3 coding DNA: TGTGCCAGCACGGGACTAGCGGGGTTCTTGGGCGAGCAGTACTTC. Together with reference TRBV2 and TRBJ2-7, the CDR3 gives the full variable domain: EPEVTQTPSHQVTQMGQEVILRCVPISNHLYFYWYRQILGQKVEFLVSFYNNEISEKSEIFDDQFSVERPDGSNFTLKIRSTKLEDSAMYFCASTGLAGFLGEQYFGPGTRLTVT.

CDR3 sequence reads: CASSLLAGGSGQYF. CDR3 nucleotides: TGTGCCAGCAGTTTACTAGCGGGAGGTTCCGGGCAGTACTTC. The chain is built from TRBV28 and TRBJ2-7, with 11 bases matching TRBD2. V dropped 2 bases and J dropped 9; count of bases not matched to a gene: 6. This CDR3 has 14 amino acids. Per germline, CDR1 MDHEN and CDR2 SYDVKM.

V gene TRBV10-3 combines with J gene TRBJ2-7, with D possibly matching TRBD1 (5 bases). The V gene's germline CDR1 is ENHRY and CDR2 SYGVKD. The CDR3 is 13 residues long. V lost 6 bases to trimming and J lost 0 bases, with 9 bases between them. The CDR3 nucleotides read TGTGCCATCAGGACAGAGAGCTCCTACGAGCAGTACTTC. As protein: CAIRTESSYEQYF.

The chain recombines TRBV2 with TRBJ2-7; the match to TRBD1 covers 9 bases. This CDR3 is built from 15 residues. Trimming removed 2 bases from V and 4 bases from J; junction bases left unmatched: 6. The germline gives CDR1 SNHLY, CDR2 FYNNEI. This CDR3 reads CASSEKRDRVYEQYF. CDR3 nucleotide sequence: TGTGCCAGCAGTGAAAAGCGGGACAGGGTATACGAGCAGTACTTC.

This clone was seen only a few times. The chain recombines TRBV4-1 with TRBJ1-3; no reliable D call. CDR1 MGHRA and CDR2 YSYEKL come from the germline V gene. CDR3 size: 15 residues. The ends were cut back, 2 bases at V and 2 bases at J, with 10 bases in the middle. The DNA for the CDR3 is TGCGCCAGCAGCCAACTAAAGCAGGCTGGAAACACCATATATTTT. Translating it yields CASSQLKQAGNTIYF.

The chain employs TRBV5-8 and TRBJ1-2; possible D gene TRBD1, 6 bases. Germline CDR1 is SGHTS and CDR2 is YDEGEE. The V gene lost 3 bases and the J gene lost 2 bases, with 8 bases spanning the gap. This CDR3 spans 13 amino acids. CDR3 DNA sequence: TGTGCCAGCAGCTCCACAGGGAACTATGGCTACACCTTC. Its protein is CASSSTGNYGYTF.

J is TRBJ2-7 and V is TRBV7-2; a weak D match, TRBD1 (6 bases). The CDR3 covers 14 residues. V shed 5 bases and J shed 6 bases, with 17 bases lying between them. Per germline, CDR1 SGHTA and CDR2 FQGNSA. Here the CDR3 reads CASSQTHRATEQYF. In DNA, the CDR3 is TGTGCCAGCAGCCAAACCCACAGGGCAACCGAGCAGTACTTC.

The chain joins TRBV18 to TRBJ2-7, with TRBD1 identical over 8 bases. Germline CDR1 reads KGHSH; CDR2 reads LQKENI. There are 16 residues in the CDR3. V lost 3 bases and J lost 3; bases outside the gene matches: 10. CDR3 residues: CASSPRDRTGHYEQYF. In DNA form, the CDR3 reads TGTGCCAGCTCACCGCGGGATCGGACAGGGCACTACGAGCAGTACTTC.

The chain carries TRBV28 and TRBJ1-2; perhaps TRBD1 as D (6 bases). The CDR3 is 14 amino acids. Trimming removed 3 bases from V and 2 bases from J, with 10 bases in between. Germline lookup yields CDR1 MDHEN and CDR2 SYDVKM. The CDR3 DNA is TGTGCCAGCAGTTTCCGGGGGGCGAACTATGGCTACACCTTC. Protein product: CASSFRGANYGYTF.

The chain employs TRBV20-1 and TRBJ2-1; no definite D call. The CDR3 extends over 11 amino acids. V was pared by 1 base and J by 9 bases, with 7 bases between. Germline V gives CDR1 DFQATT, CDR2 SNEGSKA (reference sequence). CDR3 residues: CSARVRFEQFF. Here the CDR3 DNA reads TGCAGTGCTAGAGTTCGGTTTGAGCAGTTCTTC.

This chain connects TRBV11-2 to TRBJ1-1; tentative D call: TRBD1 (6 bases). The length of the CDR3 is 13 residues. Germline V gene data show CDR1 as SGHAT and CDR2 as FQNNGV. Trimming took 5 bases from V and 6 from J, leaving 13 bases between them. The CDR3 nucleotides read TGTGCCAGCAGCCGAAAACAGGGCTCTGAAGCTTTCTTT. As protein: CASSRKQGSEAFF.